Following are 11 T cell receptor beta chains from one sample sequenced in a study of T cell responses to AZD1222 COVID-19 vaccine. The table came from immunoSEQ multiplex PCR; TCRdb's copy has only in-frame clones and leaves some out. The profile covers about 130,000 clones, with roughly 90% appearing a single time and 1.5% to 2% taken by the ten largest. Here the sequenced sample was peripheral blood, taken on day 0 of AZD1222 vaccination. These TCRs come from an adult in good health.

This chain uses TRBV29-1 with TRBJ2-7, with TRBD1 matching 7 bases. The CDR3 runs to 12 residues. The junction had 1 base not matched to a gene; V was cut back by 2 bases and J by 3 bases. CDR1 is SQVTM, CDR2 ANQGSEA, per germline. For the CDR3, the DNA is TGCAGCGTTGAACGACAGGGCTACGAGCAGTACTTC. It is translated as CSVERQGYEQYF.

The rearrangement uses TRBV6-2 or TRBV6-3 and TRBJ2-1, with 13 bases fitting TRBD2. Trimming at V came to 4 bases and at J to 9 bases, leaving 6 bases not matched to a gene. Germline CDR1 reads MNHEY; CDR2 reads SVGEGT. The CDR3 runs to 15 residues. The CDR3 loop reads CASSLTSGGDSEQFF. The DNA for the CDR3 is TGTGCCAGCAGTTTAACTAGCGGGGGGGACAGTGAGCAGTTCTTC.

The rearrangement links TRBV11-2 to TRBJ1-5; 7 nucleotides line up with TRBD1. Per germline, CDR1 SGHAT and CDR2 FQNNGV. This CDR3 spans 17 amino acids. After removal of 6 bases from V and 4 bases from J, the junction contained 15 bases not matched to a gene. The CDR3 nucleotides are TGTGCCAGCAGTCAAAGACCAGACAGGGCGGGAAATCAGCCCCAGCATTTT. Residues: CASSQRPDRAGNQPQHF.

In DNA, the CDR3 is TGCAGTGCTAGTGCCCAGGGTAACTCTGGAAACACCATATATTTT. Its translation: CSASAQGNSGNTIYF. The V call is TRBV20-1, the J call TRBJ1-3; D may be TRBD1 (5 bases). The V and J ends lost 3 bases and 0 bases respectively, with 12 bases between them. The germline V gene encodes CDR1 DFQATT and CDR2 SNEGSKA (reference sequence). The CDR3 runs to 15 residues.

V gene TRBV3-1 (or the pseudogene TRBV3-2) combines with J gene TRBJ2-1; possible D gene TRBD2, 5 bases. The CDR3 contains 13 residues. Germline CDR1 is LGHDT and CDR2 is YNNKEL (reference sequence). The V and J ends lost 7 bases and 6 bases respectively, with 13 bases between them. The DNA for the CDR3 is TGTGCCAGCAAGGGCGGGTCCCGCAATGAGCAGTTCTTC. This encodes CASKGGSRNEQFF.

This rearrangement joins TRBV7-2 to TRBJ1-1; D is unclear. CDR1 is SGHTA, CDR2 FQGNSA, per germline. This CDR3 comprises 14 residues. With 1 base removed from V and 2 bases from J, the gap between germline ends came to 8 bases. The CDR3 here is CASSLGAANTEAFF. CDR3 in DNA: TGTGCCAGCAGCTTAGGGGCGGCAAACACTGAAGCTTTCTTT.

The V gene is TRBV6-4, the J gene TRBJ2-6; no firm D call. V lost 2 bases and J 3 bases, leaving 5 bases between the germline ends. CDR1 and CDR2 (germline): MRHNA, SNTAGT. This CDR3 comprises 14 residues. The CDR3 DNA is TGTGCCAGCAGTGACAGTTTTGGGGCCAACGTCCTGACTTTC. Protein sequence: CASSDSFGANVLTF.

The V call is TRBV9, the J call TRBJ1-2, with D possibly being TRBD1 (5 bases). Germline loops: CDR1 SGDLS, CDR2 YYNGEE. The CDR3 length is 13 residues. V lost 3 bases, J lost 2 bases, and 8 bases lay in between. CDR3 DNA: TGTGCCAGCAGCGGGGACGCGAACTATGGCTACACCTTC. Residues: CASSGDANYGYTF. Using reference TRBV9 and TRBJ1-2 for the parts outside the CDR3, the full variable domain is DSGVTQTPKHLITATGQRVTLRCSPRSGDLSVYWYQQSLDQGLQFLIQYYNGEERAKGNILERFSAQQFPDLHSELNLSSLELGDSALYFCASSGDANYGYTFGSGTRLTVV.

The chain recombines TRBV18 with TRBJ2-2; TRBD1 matches 7 bases. The CDR3 spans 15 residues. The V gene's germline CDR1 is KGHSH and CDR2 LQKENI. After removal of 2 bases from V and 6 bases from J, the junction contained 6 bases not matched to a gene. The CDR3 protein is CASSPRQGGAGELFF. CDR3 nucleotides: TGTGCCAGCTCACCAAGACAGGGTGGTGCCGGGGAGCTGTTTTTT.

The J gene is TRBJ1-1, the V gene TRBV14; the D is unclear. Germline CDR1 is SGHDN and CDR2 is FVKESK. Trimming cost V 4 bases and J 4 bases, with 13 bases left between them. The CDR3 covers 14 residues. The CDR3 bases are TGTGCCAGCAGCCCCTGGATTGCGGGCACTGAAGCTTTCTTT. Translation: CASSPWIAGTEAFF.

V is TRBV6-2 or TRBV6-3 and J is TRBJ2-2, with D possibly matching TRBD2 (6 bases). The CDR3 contains 15 residues. Trimming pared 6 bases from V and 3 bases from J, leaving 14 bases between. Germline loops: CDR1 MNHEY, CDR2 SVGEGT. DNA of the CDR3: TGTGCCAGCAGCCGGGACGGGGGATACACCGGGGAGCTGTTTTTT. Protein product: CASSRDGGYTGELFF.